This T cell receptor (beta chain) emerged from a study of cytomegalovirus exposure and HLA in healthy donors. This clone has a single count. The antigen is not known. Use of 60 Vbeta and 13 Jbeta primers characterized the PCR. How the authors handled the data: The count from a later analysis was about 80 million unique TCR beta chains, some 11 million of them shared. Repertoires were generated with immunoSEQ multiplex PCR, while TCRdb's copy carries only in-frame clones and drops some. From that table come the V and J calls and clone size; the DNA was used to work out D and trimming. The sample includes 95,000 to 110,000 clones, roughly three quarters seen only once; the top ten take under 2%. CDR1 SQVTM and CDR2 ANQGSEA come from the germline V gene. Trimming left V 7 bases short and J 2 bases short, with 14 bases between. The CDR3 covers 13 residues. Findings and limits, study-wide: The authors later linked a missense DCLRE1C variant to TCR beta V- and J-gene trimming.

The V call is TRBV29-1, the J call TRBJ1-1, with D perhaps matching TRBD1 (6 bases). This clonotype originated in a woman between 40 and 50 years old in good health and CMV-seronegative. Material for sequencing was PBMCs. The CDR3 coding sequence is TGCAGCGGTAAGGACAGCGGAAACACTGAAGCTTTCTTT. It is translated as CSGKDSGNTEAFF.